Listed here is a single TCR beta chain. This entry is derived from a study of blood T cell repertoires in COVID-19. Study summary: The analysed material was cDNA or gDNA that came from T cells, B-cell-depleted T cells, or PBMCs.

The germline gives CDR1 LNHDA, CDR2 SQIVND (reference sequence). The CDR3 extends over 15 amino acids. The junction had 8 bases not matched to a gene; V was cut back by 7 bases and J by 8 bases. As originally analysed: Scientists estimated how many nucleated cells there were by amplifying reference gene primers. The data were produced by immunoSEQ multiplex PCR, yet TCRdb's version contains in-frame clones alone and is incomplete. V and J calls and clone size come straight from that table; D and trimming were deduced from the DNA. The table includes about 140,000 clones, about 83% detected once. The chain links TRBV19 to TRBJ2-1; 13 nucleotides line up with TRBD2. The source is a human donor in a cohort sampled during active COVID-19. The sample consisted of peripheral blood. CDR3: CASKRKLAGGHEQFF. CDR3 coding DNA: TGTGCCAGTAAAAGGAAACTAGCGGGGGGGCATGAGCAGTTCTTC.